A selection of T cell receptor beta chains follows, all from one sample in a study of blood T cell repertoires in COVID-19. TCRdb keeps only in-frame clones here, not all; method: immunoSEQ multiplex PCR. The table includes 25,000 to 30,000 clones, about 91% detected once. The sample comprised peripheral blood. These receptors were collected from a man between 45 and 60 years old with active COVID-19. CDR3s include the opening cysteine and the closing phenylalanine or tryptophan. A D gene is named only where the DNA matches it firmly. Size is stated for part of the rows, as once, few or many counts, or as a class when the clone is expanded.

d_call: NA; j_call: TRBJ1-2; v_call: TRBV25-1; clone_size: NA; cdr3_nt: TGTGCCACCCGAGACAGCTATGGCTACACCTTC; cdr3_aa: CATRDSYGYTF
d_call: TRBD1; j_call: TRBJ1-2; v_call: TRBV7-6; clone_size: NA; cdr3_nt: TGTGCCAGCAGCCCGGGACAGGGCTATGGCTACACCTTC; cdr3_aa: CASSPGQGYGYTF
d_call: NA; j_call: TRBJ1-5; v_call: TRBV12-5; clone_size: NA; cdr3_nt: TGTGCTAGTGGCGAGGATTGGGGGGACGCCCAGCCCCAGCATTTT; cdr3_aa: CASGEDWGDAQPQHF
d_call: NA; j_call: TRBJ1-3; v_call: TRBV28; clone_size: NA; cdr3_nt: TGTGCCAGCAGTTTACCCCGACTGAGCTCTGGAAACACCATATATTTT; cdr3_aa: CASSLPRLSSGNTIYF
d_call: TRBD2; j_call: TRBJ2-3; v_call: TRBV5-1; clone_size: NA; cdr3_nt: TGCGCCAGCAGCACCGGGACTAGCGGGGGATTCACAGATACGCAGTATTTT; cdr3_aa: CASSTGTSGGFTDTQYF
d_call: NA; j_call: TRBJ2-3; v_call: TRBV5-1; clone_size: NA; cdr3_nt: TGCGCCAGCAGCTTGGGTGCAGTCACAGATACGCAGTATTTT; cdr3_aa: CASSLGAVTDTQYF
d_call: NA; j_call: TRBJ2-5; v_call: TRBV7-7; clone_size: NA; cdr3_nt: TGTGCTAGCAGCTTAGACTCGGCGGCGAGGGCCCAGTACTTC; cdr3_aa: CASSLDSAARAQYF
d_call: NA; j_call: TRBJ2-7; v_call: TRBV5-4; clone_size: few; cdr3_nt: TGTGCCAGCAGCTTGGACTCTCCCTACGAGCAGTACTTC; cdr3_aa: CASSLDSPYEQYF
d_call: NA; j_call: TRBJ1-3; v_call: TRBV7-2; clone_size: once; cdr3_nt: TGTGCCAGCAGTCAAGACAGCTTTTACTCTGGAAACACCATATATTTT; cdr3_aa: CASSQDSFYSGNTIYF
d_call: NA; j_call: TRBJ1-5; v_call: TRBV19; clone_size: NA; cdr3_nt: TGTGCCAGTAGTCGATGGGAGGAGCAGGCTAATCAGCCCCAGCATTTT; cdr3_aa: CASSRWEEQANQPQHF
d_call: TRBD1; j_call: TRBJ2-2; v_call: TRBV19; clone_size: NA; cdr3_nt: TGTGCCAGTAGTATAAAAGGGACAGGGTTCACCGGGGAGCTGTTTTTT; cdr3_aa: CASSIKGTGFTGELFF
d_call: TRBD1; j_call: TRBJ1-2; v_call: TRBV18; clone_size: few; cdr3_nt: TGTGCCAGCTCACCCCCGGGACAGGGGGAGCATGGCTACACCTTC; cdr3_aa: CASSPPGQGEHGYTF
d_call: NA; j_call: TRBJ2-3; v_call: TRBV12-3/TRBV12-4; clone_size: once; cdr3_nt: TGTGCCAGCAGTTCCCTGACAGATACGCAGTATTTT; cdr3_aa: CASSSLTDTQYF
d_call: NA; j_call: TRBJ1-1; v_call: TRBV3-1/TRBV3-2; clone_size: few; cdr3_nt: TGTGCCAGCAGCCGGGGGGGGAACACTGAAGCTTTCTTT; cdr3_aa: CASSRGGNTEAFF
d_call: NA; j_call: TRBJ1-1; v_call: TRBV29-1; clone_size: NA; cdr3_nt: TGCAGCGTTGATAGGGGCACTGAAGCTTTCTTT; cdr3_aa: CSVDRGTEAFF
d_call: NA; j_call: TRBJ1-1; v_call: TRBV7-9; clone_size: NA; cdr3_nt: TGTGCCAGCAGCGCCTTGGGCGCAAACACTGAAGCTTTCTTT; cdr3_aa: CASSALGANTEAFF
d_call: NA; j_call: TRBJ2-3; v_call: TRBV14; clone_size: once; cdr3_nt: TGTGCCAGCAGCCTCCTTTTGGGATCCGGGGAGTATTTT; cdr3_aa: CASSLLLGSGEYF
d_call: TRBD1; j_call: TRBJ2-7; v_call: TRBV24-1; clone_size: NA; cdr3_nt: TGTGCCACTCAAACAGGGGCGGACTTC; cdr3_aa: CATQTGADF
d_call: TRBD2; j_call: TRBJ2-7; v_call: TRBV5-1; clone_size: few; cdr3_nt: TGCGCCAGCACCCCGGGGGGTCCCTCCTTTGGAGAGCAGTACTTC; cdr3_aa: CASTPGGPSFGEQYF
d_call: NA; j_call: TRBJ1-2; v_call: TRBV6-5; clone_size: NA; cdr3_nt: TGTGCCAGCAGCGCAGTGAACTATGGCTACACCTTC; cdr3_aa: CASSAVNYGYTF
d_call: NA; j_call: TRBJ2-2; v_call: TRBV7-2; clone_size: NA; cdr3_nt: TGTGCCAGCAGCTTAGTGTCGGGACTCACCGGGGAGCTGTTTTTT; cdr3_aa: CASSLVSGLTGELFF
d_call: NA; j_call: TRBJ2-5; v_call: TRBV7-9; clone_size: once; cdr3_nt: TGTGCCAGCAGCTTCCGACAGGTCCAAGAGACCCAGTACTTC; cdr3_aa: CASSFRQVQETQYF
d_call: TRBD1; j_call: TRBJ2-1; v_call: TRBV19; clone_size: NA; cdr3_nt: TGTGCCAGTAGTCTCCGGGACAGGGACTACAATGAGCAGTTCTTC; cdr3_aa: CASSLRDRDYNEQFF
d_call: NA; j_call: TRBJ1-6; v_call: TRBV18; clone_size: NA; cdr3_nt: TGTGCCAGCTCACCGGCAGGGAATAATTCACCCCTCCACTTT; cdr3_aa: CASSPAGNNSPLHF
d_call: TRBD2; j_call: TRBJ2-5; v_call: TRBV5-1; clone_size: NA; cdr3_nt: TGCGCCAGCAGCTTGGAGGGACTAGCTCAAGAGACCCAGTACTTC; cdr3_aa: CASSLEGLAQETQYF
d_call: TRBD1; j_call: TRBJ1-1; v_call: TRBV13; clone_size: NA; cdr3_nt: TGTGCCAGCAGCTTAGAGGGACAGGGGGACACTGAAGCTTTCTTT; cdr3_aa: CASSLEGQGDTEAFF
d_call: TRBD2; j_call: TRBJ2-5; v_call: TRBV11-2; clone_size: NA; cdr3_nt: TGTGCCAGCAGCTTACTTAGCGGGGGGCCACGAGAGACCCAGTACTTC; cdr3_aa: CASSLLSGGPRETQYF
d_call: TRBD2; j_call: TRBJ2-2; v_call: TRBV24-1; clone_size: NA; cdr3_nt: TGTGCCACCAGTGATCCTAGCGGGAGCGAGAACACCGGGGAGCTGTTTTTT; cdr3_aa: CATSDPSGSENTGELFF
d_call: NA; j_call: TRBJ2-2; v_call: TRBV4-2; clone_size: once; cdr3_nt: TGTGCCAGCAGCCAGCAGGATAGCGGAGGACGCGGGGAGCTGTTTTTT; cdr3_aa: CASSQQDSGGRGELFF
d_call: NA; j_call: TRBJ2-1; v_call: TRBV7-9; clone_size: NA; cdr3_nt: TGTGCCAGCAGCCTCGTCAGCGGACGAAGCTCCTACAATGAGCAGTTCTTC; cdr3_aa: CASSLVSGRSSYNEQFF
d_call: TRBD1; j_call: TRBJ2-7; v_call: TRBV5-1; clone_size: NA; cdr3_nt: TGCGCCAGCAGCTCCCGACAGGGGTCCTCCTACGAGCAGTACTTC; cdr3_aa: CASSSRQGSSYEQYF
d_call: NA; j_call: TRBJ1-3; v_call: TRBV7-8; clone_size: NA; cdr3_nt: TGTGCCAGCAGCTTAAGTCAGGGGTCGCGAAACACCATATATTTT; cdr3_aa: CASSLSQGSRNTIYF
d_call: TRBD1; j_call: TRBJ1-5; v_call: TRBV30; clone_size: once; cdr3_nt: TGTGCCTGGAGTACGACAGGGGGTAGTCAGCCCCAGCATTTT; cdr3_aa: CAWSTTGGSQPQHF
d_call: TRBD2; j_call: TRBJ2-1; v_call: TRBV27; clone_size: NA; cdr3_nt: TGTGCCAGCAGTTTACATCTAGCGGGAGCCCCTCGGAATGAGCAGTTCTTC; cdr3_aa: CASSLHLAGAPRNEQFF
d_call: NA; j_call: TRBJ1-6; v_call: TRBV6-5; clone_size: NA; cdr3_nt: TGTGCCAGCAGTTACTCCGGGGTTTGGAGTTCACCCCTCCACTTT; cdr3_aa: CASSYSGVWSSPLHF
d_call: TRBD1; j_call: TRBJ1-2; v_call: TRBV7-2; clone_size: NA; cdr3_nt: TGTGCCAGCAGCCCCCGACAGGGGGCGAACTATGGCTACACCTTC; cdr3_aa: CASSPRQGANYGYTF
d_call: TRBD2; j_call: TRBJ2-7; v_call: TRBV2; clone_size: NA; cdr3_nt: TGTGCCAGCAGCAGACTAGCGGGACTCTACGAGCAGTACTTC; cdr3_aa: CASSRLAGLYEQYF
d_call: TRBD1; j_call: TRBJ2-7; v_call: TRBV29-1; clone_size: NA; cdr3_nt: TGCAGCGCCCGAAGGGGACAGGGGCCCTACGAGCAGTACTTC; cdr3_aa: CSARRGQGPYEQYF
d_call: NA; j_call: TRBJ1-4; v_call: TRBV14; clone_size: NA; cdr3_nt: TGTGCCAGCAGCCAAGATAGAGGAAAACTGTTTTTT; cdr3_aa: CASSQDRGKLFF
d_call: NA; j_call: TRBJ1-1; v_call: TRBV30; clone_size: NA; cdr3_nt: TGTGCCTGGAACGGGAAGGGCCAGGGGAGAATGAACACTGAAGCTTTCTTT; cdr3_aa: CAWNGKGQGRMNTEAFF
d_call: TRBD2; j_call: TRBJ2-7; v_call: TRBV14; clone_size: NA; cdr3_nt: TGTGCCAGCAGCCAGGGAAGGGTAGCGGGATCCTCCTACGAGCAGTACTTC; cdr3_aa: CASSQGRVAGSSYEQYF
d_call: TRBD1; j_call: TRBJ2-4; v_call: TRBV5-5; clone_size: NA; cdr3_nt: TGTGCCAGCAGCAGACAGGGGGAGGACATTCAGTACTTC; cdr3_aa: CASSRQGEDIQYF
d_call: TRBD1; j_call: TRBJ2-3; v_call: TRBV9; clone_size: NA; cdr3_nt: TGTGCCAGCAGCGTAGAGGGGACAGGAGGGGATACGCAGTATTTT; cdr3_aa: CASSVEGTGGDTQYF
d_call: NA; j_call: TRBJ1-5; v_call: TRBV12-3/TRBV12-4; clone_size: few; cdr3_nt: TGTGCCAGCAGTGCCGGAGAGGGTCAGCCCCAGCATTTT; cdr3_aa: CASSAGEGQPQHF
d_call: NA; j_call: TRBJ2-7; v_call: TRBV4-1; clone_size: NA; cdr3_nt: TGCGCCAGCAGCCAAGTTCCTAATACCTACGAGCAGTACTTC; cdr3_aa: CASSQVPNTYEQYF
d_call: NA; j_call: TRBJ2-2; v_call: TRBV10-2; clone_size: NA; cdr3_nt: TGCGCCAGCAGTGGTTTCCTAACCGGGGAGCTGTTTTTT; cdr3_aa: CASSGFLTGELFF
d_call: TRBD1; j_call: TRBJ2-1; v_call: TRBV7-9; clone_size: NA; cdr3_nt: TGTGCCAGCAGCCCAAGAACGACAGGGATTTCCTACAATGAGCAGTTCTTC; cdr3_aa: CASSPRTTGISYNEQFF
d_call: TRBD1; j_call: TRBJ2-7; v_call: TRBV19; clone_size: NA; cdr3_nt: TGTGCCAGTAGTATAGAGGGACAGGGTTCCTACGAGCAGTACTTC; cdr3_aa: CASSIEGQGSYEQYF
d_call: TRBD1; j_call: TRBJ1-2; v_call: TRBV7-9; clone_size: NA; cdr3_nt: TGTGCCAGCAGCTACCGCCCGGCCGGGACAGGGGGCTCTGGCTACACCTTC; cdr3_aa: CASSYRPAGTGGSGYTF
d_call: NA; j_call: TRBJ1-6; v_call: TRBV7-9; clone_size: few; cdr3_nt: TGTGCCAGCAGCTTCCAGGGTGTTGAATCACCCCTCCACTTT; cdr3_aa: CASSFQGVESPLHF
d_call: TRBD2; j_call: TRBJ2-1; v_call: TRBV28; clone_size: NA; cdr3_nt: TGTGCCAGCAGTTTCCCCACTCGTCCCGGGACTAGCGGGGCTCTATACAATGAGCAGTTCTTC; cdr3_aa: CASSFPTRPGTSGALYNEQFF
d_call: NA; j_call: TRBJ2-1; v_call: TRBV11-3; clone_size: NA; cdr3_nt: TGTGCCAGCAGCCCGGGGATTTCCTCCTACAATGAGCAGTTCTTC; cdr3_aa: CASSPGISSYNEQFF
d_call: NA; j_call: TRBJ2-7; v_call: TRBV2; clone_size: NA; cdr3_nt: TGTGCCAGCACAACAGGTCTCTACGAGCAGTACTTC; cdr3_aa: CASTTGLYEQYF
d_call: TRBD1; j_call: TRBJ1-6; v_call: TRBV5-1; clone_size: NA; cdr3_nt: TGCGCCAGCAGCCCAACACCCCCGGGACAGGGCTATAATTCACCCCTCCACTTT; cdr3_aa: CASSPTPPGQGYNSPLHF
d_call: TRBD2; j_call: TRBJ2-1; v_call: TRBV5-1; clone_size: NA; cdr3_nt: TGCGCCAGCAGCTTAAAACGGACTAGCGGGAATGGGTATGAGCAGTTCTTC; cdr3_aa: CASSLKRTSGNGYEQFF